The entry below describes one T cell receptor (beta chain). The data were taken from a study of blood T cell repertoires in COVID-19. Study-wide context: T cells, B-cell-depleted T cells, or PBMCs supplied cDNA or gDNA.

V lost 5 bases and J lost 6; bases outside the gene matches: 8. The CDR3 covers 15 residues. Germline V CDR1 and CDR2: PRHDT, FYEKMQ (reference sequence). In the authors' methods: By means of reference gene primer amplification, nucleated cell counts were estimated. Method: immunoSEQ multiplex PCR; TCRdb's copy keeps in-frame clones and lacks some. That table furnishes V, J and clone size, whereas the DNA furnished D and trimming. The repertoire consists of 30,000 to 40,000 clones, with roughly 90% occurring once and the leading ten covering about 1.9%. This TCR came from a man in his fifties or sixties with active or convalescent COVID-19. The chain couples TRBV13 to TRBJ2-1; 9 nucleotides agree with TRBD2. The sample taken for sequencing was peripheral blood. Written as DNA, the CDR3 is TGTGCCAGCAGCGGACGAGGACTAGCGCGCAATGAGCAGTTCTTC. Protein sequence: CASSGRGLARNEQFF.